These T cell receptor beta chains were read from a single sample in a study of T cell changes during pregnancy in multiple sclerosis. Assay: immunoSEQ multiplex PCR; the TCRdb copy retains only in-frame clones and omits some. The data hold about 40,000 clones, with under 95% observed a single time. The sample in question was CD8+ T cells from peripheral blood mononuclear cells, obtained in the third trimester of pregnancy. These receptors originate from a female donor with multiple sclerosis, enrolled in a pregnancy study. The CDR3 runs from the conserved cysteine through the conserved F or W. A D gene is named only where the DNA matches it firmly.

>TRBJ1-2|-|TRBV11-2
CASSFSFTETNYGYTF
TGTGCCAGCAGCTTTTCTTTCACAGAGACTAACTATGGCTACACCTTC
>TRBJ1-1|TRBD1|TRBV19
CASSVRGMNTEAFF
TGTGCCAGTAGTGTCAGGGGGATGAACACTGAAGCTTTCTTT
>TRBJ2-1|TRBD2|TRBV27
CAVGEREDNEQFF
TGTGCCGTTGGGGAGCGGGAGGATAATGAGCAGTTCTTC
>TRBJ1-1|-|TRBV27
CASSKGRSEAFF
TGTGCCAGCAGTAAGGGGAGGTCTGAAGCTTTCTTT
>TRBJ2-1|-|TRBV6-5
CASSYSEGLNNEQFF
TGTGCCAGCAGTTACTCCGAGGGACTCAACAATGAGCAGTTCTTC
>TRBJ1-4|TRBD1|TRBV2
CASSATVTGTGRTTNEKLFF
TGTGCCAGCAGTGCTACGGTCACCGGGACAGGGAGGACAACTAATGAAAAACTGTTTTTT
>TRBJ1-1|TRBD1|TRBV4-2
CASSQGGTGRQAFF
TGTGCCAGCAGCCAAGGCGGGACAGGACGTCAAGCTTTCTTT
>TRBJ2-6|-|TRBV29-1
CSVEALPSGANVLTF
TGCAGCGTTGAAGCACTACCCTCTGGGGCCAACGTCCTGACTTTC
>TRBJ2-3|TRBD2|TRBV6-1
CASTGTSGSDTQYF
TGTGCCAGCACCGGGACTAGCGGGAGTGATACGCAGTATTTT
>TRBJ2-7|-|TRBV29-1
CSVSGLPYEQYF
TGCAGCGTTTCTGGACTCCCCTACGAGCAGTACTTC
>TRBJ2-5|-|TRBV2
CASSPVAFRETQYF
TGTGCCAGCAGCCCCGTCGCCTTCAGGGAGACCCAGTACTTC